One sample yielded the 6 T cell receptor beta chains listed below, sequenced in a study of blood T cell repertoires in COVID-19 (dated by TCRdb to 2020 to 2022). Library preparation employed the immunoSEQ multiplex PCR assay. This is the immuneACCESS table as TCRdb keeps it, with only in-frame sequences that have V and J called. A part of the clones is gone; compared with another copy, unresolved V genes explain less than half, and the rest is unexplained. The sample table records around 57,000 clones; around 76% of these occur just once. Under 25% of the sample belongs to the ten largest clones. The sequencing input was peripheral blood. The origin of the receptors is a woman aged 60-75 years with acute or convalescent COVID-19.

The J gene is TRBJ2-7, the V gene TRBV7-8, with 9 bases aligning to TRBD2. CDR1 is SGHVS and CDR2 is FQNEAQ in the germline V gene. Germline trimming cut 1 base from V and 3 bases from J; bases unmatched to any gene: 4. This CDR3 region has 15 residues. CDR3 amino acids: CASSLEGTSNYEQYF. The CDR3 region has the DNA TGTGCCAGCAGCTTAGAGGGGACTAGCAACTACGAGCAGTACTTC.

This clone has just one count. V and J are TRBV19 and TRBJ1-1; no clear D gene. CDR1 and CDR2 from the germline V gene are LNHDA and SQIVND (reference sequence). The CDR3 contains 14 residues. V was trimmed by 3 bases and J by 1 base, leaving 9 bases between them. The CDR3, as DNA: TGTGCCAGTAGTATCAGTAGCGGGAACACTGAAGCTTTCTTT. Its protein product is CASSISSGNTEAFF.

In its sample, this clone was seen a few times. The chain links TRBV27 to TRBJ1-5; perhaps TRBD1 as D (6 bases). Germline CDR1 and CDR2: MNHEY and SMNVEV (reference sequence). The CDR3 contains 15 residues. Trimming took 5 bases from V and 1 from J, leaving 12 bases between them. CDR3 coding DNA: TGTGCCAGCAGTGCGTTCAGGGGAAGCAATCAGCCCCAGCATTTT. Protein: CASSAFRGSNQPQHF.

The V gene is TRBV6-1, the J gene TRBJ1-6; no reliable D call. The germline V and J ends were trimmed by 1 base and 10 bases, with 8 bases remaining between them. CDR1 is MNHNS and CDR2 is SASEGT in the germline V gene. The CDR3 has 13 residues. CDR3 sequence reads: CASSEVMGSPLHF. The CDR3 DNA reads TGTGCCAGCAGTGAAGTAATGGGCTCACCCCTCCACTTT.

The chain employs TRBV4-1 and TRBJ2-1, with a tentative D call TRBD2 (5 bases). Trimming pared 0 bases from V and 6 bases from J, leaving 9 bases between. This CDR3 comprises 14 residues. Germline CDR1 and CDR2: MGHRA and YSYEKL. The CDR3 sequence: CASSQEPLANEQFF. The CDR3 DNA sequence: TGCGCCAGCAGCCAAGAACCCCTAGCCAATGAGCAGTTCTTC.

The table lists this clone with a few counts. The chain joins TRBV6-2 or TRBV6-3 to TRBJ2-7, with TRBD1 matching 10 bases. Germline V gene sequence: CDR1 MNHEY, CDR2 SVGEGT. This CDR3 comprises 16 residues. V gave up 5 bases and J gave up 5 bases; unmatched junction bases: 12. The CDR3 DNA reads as TGTGCCAGCAGTAAGCTCCGGGACAGGGGCTTCGACGAGCAGTACTTC. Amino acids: CASSKLRDRGFDEQYF.